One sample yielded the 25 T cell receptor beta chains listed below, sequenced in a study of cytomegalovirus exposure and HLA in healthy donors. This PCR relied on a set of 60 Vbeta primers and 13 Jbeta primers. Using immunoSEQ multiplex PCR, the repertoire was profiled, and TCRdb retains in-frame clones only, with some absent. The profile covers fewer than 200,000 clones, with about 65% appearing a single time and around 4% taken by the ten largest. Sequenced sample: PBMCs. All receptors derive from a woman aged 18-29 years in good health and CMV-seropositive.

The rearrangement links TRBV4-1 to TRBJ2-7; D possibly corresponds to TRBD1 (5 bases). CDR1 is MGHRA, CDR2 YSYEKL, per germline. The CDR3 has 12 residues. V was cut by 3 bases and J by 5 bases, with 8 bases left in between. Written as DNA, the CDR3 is TGCGCCAGCAGCCACAGGGTCGACGAGCAGTACTTC. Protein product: CASSHRVDEQYF.

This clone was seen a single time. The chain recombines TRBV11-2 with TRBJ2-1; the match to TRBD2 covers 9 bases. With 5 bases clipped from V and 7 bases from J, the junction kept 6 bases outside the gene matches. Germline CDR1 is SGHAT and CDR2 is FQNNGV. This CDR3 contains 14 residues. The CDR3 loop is CASSIPLAGNEQFF. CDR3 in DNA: TGTGCCAGCAGCATTCCTCTAGCGGGGAATGAGCAGTTCTTC.

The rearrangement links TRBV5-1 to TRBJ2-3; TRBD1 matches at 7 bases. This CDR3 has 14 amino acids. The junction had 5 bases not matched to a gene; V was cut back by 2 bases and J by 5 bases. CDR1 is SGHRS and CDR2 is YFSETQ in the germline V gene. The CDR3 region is CASSLQGTVDTQYF. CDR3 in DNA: TGCGCCAGCAGCTTACAGGGGACGGTAGATACGCAGTATTTT.

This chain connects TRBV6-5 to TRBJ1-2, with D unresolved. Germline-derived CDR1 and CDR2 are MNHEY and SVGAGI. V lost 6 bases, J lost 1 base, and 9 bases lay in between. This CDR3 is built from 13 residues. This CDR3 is CASSGTVNYGYTF. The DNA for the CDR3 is TGTGCCAGCAGCGGAACAGTTAACTATGGCTACACCTTC.

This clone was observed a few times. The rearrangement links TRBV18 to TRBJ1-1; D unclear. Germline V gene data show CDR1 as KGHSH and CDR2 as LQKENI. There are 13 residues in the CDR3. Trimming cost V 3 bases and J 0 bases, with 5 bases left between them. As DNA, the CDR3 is TGTGCCAGCTCACCCAGATTGAACACTGAAGCTTTCTTT. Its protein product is CASSPRLNTEAFF.

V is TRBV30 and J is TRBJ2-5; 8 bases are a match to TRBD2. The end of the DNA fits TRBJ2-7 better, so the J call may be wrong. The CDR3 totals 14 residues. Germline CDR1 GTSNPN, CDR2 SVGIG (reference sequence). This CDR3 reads CAWSTGGGLYEQYF. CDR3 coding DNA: TGTGCCTGGAGTACCGGGGGGGGGCTCTACGAGCAGTACTTC.

CDR3: CASSNLRRVADTQYF. CDR3 bases: TGTGCCAGCAGCAATTTGAGACGGGTCGCAGATACGCAGTATTTT. J is TRBJ2-3 and V is TRBV21-1; TRBD2 was called by the table and not checked on the DNA. TRBV21-1 is classified as a pseudogene. This CDR3 has 15 amino acids.

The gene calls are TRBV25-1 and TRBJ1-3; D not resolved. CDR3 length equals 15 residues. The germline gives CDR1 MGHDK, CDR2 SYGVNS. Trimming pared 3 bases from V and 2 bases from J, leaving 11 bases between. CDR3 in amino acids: CASSDSGGTGNTIYF. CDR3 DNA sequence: TGTGCCAGCAGTGACTCCGGCGGGACTGGAAACACCATATATTTT.

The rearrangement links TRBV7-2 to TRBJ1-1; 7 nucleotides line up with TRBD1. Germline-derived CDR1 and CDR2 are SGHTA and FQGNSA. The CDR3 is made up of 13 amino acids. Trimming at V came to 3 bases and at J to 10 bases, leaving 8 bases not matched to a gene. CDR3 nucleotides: TGTGCCAGCAGCTTTACCGAAAGGACAGGAGCTTTCTTT. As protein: CASSFTERTGAFF.

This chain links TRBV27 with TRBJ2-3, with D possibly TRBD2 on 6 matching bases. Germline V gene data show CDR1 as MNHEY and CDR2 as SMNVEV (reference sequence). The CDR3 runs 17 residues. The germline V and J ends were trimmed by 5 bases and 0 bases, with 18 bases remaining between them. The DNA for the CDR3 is TGTGCCAGCAGTCCCTCCGGCGGTAGCGGTAGCACAGATACGCAGTATTTT. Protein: CASSPSGGSGSTDTQYF.

CDR3 coding DNA: TGCGCCAGCAGTCTGACTAGGGCGAACACCGGGGAGCTGTTTTTT. This gives the protein CASSLTRANTGELFF. The chain is built from TRBV10-1 and TRBJ2-2; TRBD2 might be the D (6 bases). The CDR3 has 15 amino acids. CDR1 and CDR2 from the germline V gene are WNHNN and SYGVQD (reference sequence). V shed 5 bases and J shed 0 bases, with 10 bases lying between them.

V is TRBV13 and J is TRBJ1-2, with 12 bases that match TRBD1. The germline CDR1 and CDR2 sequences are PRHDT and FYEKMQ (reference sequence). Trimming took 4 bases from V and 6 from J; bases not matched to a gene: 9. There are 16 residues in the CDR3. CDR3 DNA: TGTGCCAGCAGCTCAGCCTGGGGACAGGGGGCCCATGGCTACACCTTC. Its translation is CASSSAWGQGAHGYTF.

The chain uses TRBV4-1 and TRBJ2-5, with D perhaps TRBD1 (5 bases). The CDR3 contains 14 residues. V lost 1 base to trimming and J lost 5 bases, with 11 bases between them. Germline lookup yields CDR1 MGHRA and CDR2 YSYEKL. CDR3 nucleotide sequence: TGCGCCAGCAGCCAAGTTCAAGGGGTGGAGACCCAGTACTTC. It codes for CASSQVQGVETQYF.

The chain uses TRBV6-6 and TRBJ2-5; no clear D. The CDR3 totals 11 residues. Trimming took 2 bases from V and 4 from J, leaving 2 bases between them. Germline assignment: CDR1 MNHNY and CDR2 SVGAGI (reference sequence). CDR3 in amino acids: CASSYLETQYF. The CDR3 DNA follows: TGTGCCAGCAGTTACCTAGAGACCCAGTACTTC.

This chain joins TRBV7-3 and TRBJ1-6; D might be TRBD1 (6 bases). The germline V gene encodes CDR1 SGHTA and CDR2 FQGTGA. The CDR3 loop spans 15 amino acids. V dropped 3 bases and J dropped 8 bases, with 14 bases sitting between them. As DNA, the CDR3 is TGTGCCAGCAGCTTGGGAGGGGGGGTTGATTCACCCCTCCACTTT. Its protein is CASSLGGGVDSPLHF.

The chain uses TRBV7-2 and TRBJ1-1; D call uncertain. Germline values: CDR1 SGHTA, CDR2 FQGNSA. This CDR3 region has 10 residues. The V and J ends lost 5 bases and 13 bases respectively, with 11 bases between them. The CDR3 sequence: CASSPHEGFF. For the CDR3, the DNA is TGTGCCAGCAGCCCCCACGAGGGTTTCTTT. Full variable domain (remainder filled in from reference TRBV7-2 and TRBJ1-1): GAGVSQSPSNKVTEKGKDVELRCDPISGHTALYWYRQSLGQGLEFLIYFQGNSAPDKSGLPSDRFSAERTGGSVSTLTIQRTQQEDSAVYLCASSPHEGFFGQGTRLTVV.

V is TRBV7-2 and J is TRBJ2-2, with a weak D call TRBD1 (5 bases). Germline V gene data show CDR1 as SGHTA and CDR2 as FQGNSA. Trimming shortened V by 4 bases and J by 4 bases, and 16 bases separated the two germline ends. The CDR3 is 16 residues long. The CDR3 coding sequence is TGTGCCAGCAGCTCCGAAGACAGTCCTGGCACCGGGGAGCTGTTTTTT. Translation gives CASSSEDSPGTGELFF.

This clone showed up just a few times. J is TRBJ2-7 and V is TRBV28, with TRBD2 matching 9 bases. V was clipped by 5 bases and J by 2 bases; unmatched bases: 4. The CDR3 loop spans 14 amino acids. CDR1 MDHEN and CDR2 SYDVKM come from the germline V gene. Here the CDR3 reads CASSRAGGPYEQYF. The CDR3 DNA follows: TGTGCCAGCAGTAGAGCGGGAGGTCCCTACGAGCAGTACTTC.

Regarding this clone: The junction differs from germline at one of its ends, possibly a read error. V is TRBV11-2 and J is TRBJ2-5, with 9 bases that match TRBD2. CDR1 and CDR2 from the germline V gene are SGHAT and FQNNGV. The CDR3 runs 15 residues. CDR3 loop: CASSKIAGAQGTQYF. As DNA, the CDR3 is TGTGCCAGCAGCAAAATAGCGGGGGCTCAAGGGACCCAGTACTTC.

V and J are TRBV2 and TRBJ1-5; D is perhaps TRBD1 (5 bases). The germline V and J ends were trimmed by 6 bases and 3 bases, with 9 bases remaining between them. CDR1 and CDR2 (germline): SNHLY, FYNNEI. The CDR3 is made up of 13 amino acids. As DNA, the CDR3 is TGTGCCAGCAGGGCAGGGTACAATCAGCCCCAGCATTTT. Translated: CASRAGYNQPQHF.

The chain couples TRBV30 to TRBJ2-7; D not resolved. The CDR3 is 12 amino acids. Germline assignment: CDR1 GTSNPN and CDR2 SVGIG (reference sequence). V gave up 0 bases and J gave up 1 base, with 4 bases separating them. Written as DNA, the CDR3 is TGTGCCTGGAGTGTTACATCCTACGAGCAGTACTTC. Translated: CAWSVTSYEQYF.

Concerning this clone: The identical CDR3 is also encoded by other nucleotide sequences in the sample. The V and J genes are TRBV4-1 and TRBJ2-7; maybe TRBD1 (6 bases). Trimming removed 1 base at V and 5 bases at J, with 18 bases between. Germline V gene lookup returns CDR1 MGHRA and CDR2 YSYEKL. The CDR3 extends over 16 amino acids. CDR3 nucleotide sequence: TGCGCCAGCAGCCAAGGGGGAAGGGGGAGCAGCAACGAGCAGTACTTC. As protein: CASSQGGRGSSNEQYF.

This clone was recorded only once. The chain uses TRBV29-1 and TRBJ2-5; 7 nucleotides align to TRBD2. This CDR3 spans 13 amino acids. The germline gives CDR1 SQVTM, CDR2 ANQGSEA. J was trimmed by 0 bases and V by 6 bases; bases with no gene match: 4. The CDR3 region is CSVRGLDQETQYF. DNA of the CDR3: TGCAGCGTCCGAGGACTAGACCAAGAGACCCAGTACTTC.

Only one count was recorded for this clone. CDR3 DNA: TGCGCCAGCAGCTTGGAAACAGGTGGGAACACTGAAGCTTTCTTT. Translating it yields CASSLETGGNTEAFF. J is TRBJ1-1 and V is TRBV5-1; TRBD1 is a possible D gene (5 bases). Germline CDR1 SGHRS, CDR2 YFSETQ. CDR3 length: 15 amino acids. V lost 0 bases and J lost 1, with 10 bases in between.

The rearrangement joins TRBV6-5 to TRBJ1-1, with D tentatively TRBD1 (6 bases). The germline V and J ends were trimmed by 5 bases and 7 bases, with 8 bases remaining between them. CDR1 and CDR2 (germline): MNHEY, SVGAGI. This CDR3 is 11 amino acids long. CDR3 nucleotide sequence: TGTGCCAGCAGTCTACAGGGTGAAGCTTTCTTT. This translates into CASSLQGEAFF.